The 24 T cell receptor beta chains given below trace back to one sample, sequenced in a study of Graves' ophthalmopathy and Graves' hyperthyroidism. RNA transcripts were the template, and TCR beta CDR3 regions were amplified from them. Amplification began with first-round RT-PCR using HTBI primers, then second-round multiplex PCR was performed. MiXCR, applied by TCRdb to the multiplex PCR reads, yields one record per CDR3 protein. Altogether about 400,000 distinct CDR3 sequences are present, around 21% being singletons, with the ten largest covering roughly 3.2%. Sequencing was done on a sample of peripheral blood. Receptor source: a young woman with stable Graves' hyperthyroidism.

There are many counts of this clonotype. The chain uses TRBV7-2 and TRBJ2-7, with D maybe TRBD2 (6 bases). V lost 3 bases, J lost 0 bases, and 9 bases lay in between. This CDR3 spans 14 amino acids. The germline V gene encodes CDR1 SGHTA and CDR2 FQGNSA. The CDR3 DNA follows: TGTGCCAGCAGCTTGAGGCGGGGCTCCTACGAGCAGTACTTC. Its translation is CASSLRRGSYEQYF.

This chain links TRBV12-3 or TRBV12-4 with TRBJ2-7, with a weak D call TRBD2 (7 bases). The CDR3 has 15 amino acids. Trimming took off 7 bases at V and 3 bases at J, with 19 bases between the two ends. The CDR3, as DNA: TGTGCCAGCACCCGAAGAGGGGGGGACTTCTACGAGCAGTACTTC. This codes for CASTRRGGDFYEQYF.

A word on this clonotype: This CDR3 fails to terminate in the conserved phenylalanine or tryptophan, so it likely reflects a read error. V gene TRBV19 combines with J gene TRBJ1-5; D is unclear. This CDR3 region has 12 residues. Deletions cut 9 bases from V and 7 bases from J, with 13 bases between. The germline CDR1 and CDR2 sequences are LNHDA and SQIVND (reference sequence). CDR3 sequence reads: CASSPVGQPQHY. CDR3 in DNA: TGTGCCAGCAGTCCGGTAGGACAGCCCCAGCATTAT.

This clonotype has a count of ten or more. This chain uses TRBV6-5 with TRBJ1-2; D uncertain. With 5 bases removed from V and 8 bases from J, the gap between germline ends came to 12 bases. Germline V gene lookup returns CDR1 MNHEY and CDR2 SVGAGI. CDR3 size: 12 residues. The CDR3 nucleotides are TGTGCCAGCAGTCCCTCCTTGCTCGGCTACACCTTC. Translation gives CASSPSLLGYTF.

This clonotype was counted ten times or more. The rearrangement links TRBV12-3 or TRBV12-4 to TRBJ2-4, with D possibly TRBD2 on 5 matching bases. This CDR3 has 14 amino acids. V lost 2 bases, J lost 7 bases, and 12 bases lay in between. Here the CDR3 reads CASSLSETGNIQYF. For the CDR3, the DNA is TGTGCCAGCAGTTTATCCGAAACGGGGAACATTCAGTACTTC.

This clonotype was recorded at least ten times. The V and J genes are TRBV20-1 and TRBJ2-4, with D tentatively TRBD1 (6 bases). This CDR3 has 14 residues. V dropped 3 bases and J dropped 5 bases, with 14 bases sitting between them. CDR1 is DFQATT and CDR2 is SNEGSKA in the germline V gene (reference sequence). The CDR3 sequence is CSASPTGRQNIQYF. Here the CDR3 DNA reads TGCAGTGCTAGTCCCACAGGGCGCCAAAACATTCAGTACTTC.

The chain links TRBV3-1 to TRBJ2-2; D not certain. Germline V gene sequence: CDR1 LGHDT, CDR2 YNNKEL (reference sequence). The CDR3 is 14 residues long. The V gene lost 3 bases and the J gene lost 4 bases, with 9 bases spanning the gap. CDR3 region: CASSHLGSTGELFF. CDR3 in DNA: TGTGCCAGCAGCCACCTCGGTTCCACCGGGGAGCTGTTTTTT.

This clonotype was detected ten times or more. This chain links TRBV28 with TRBJ1-2; 9 positions agree with TRBD1. This CDR3 spans 15 amino acids. The J segment lost 4 bases and the V segment lost 4 bases, leaving 7 bases of the junction unmatched. Germline CDR1 is MDHEN and CDR2 is SYDVKM. The CDR3 coding sequence is TGTGCCAGCAGTTCCTCGGGACAGGGACCCTATGGCTACACCTTC. Translating it yields CASSSSGQGPYGYTF.

At least ten counts were recorded for this clonotype. V and J are TRBV28 and TRBJ2-2, with TRBD2 matching 7 bases. The CDR3 consists of 16 residues. V dropped 5 bases and J dropped 3; count of bases not matched to a gene: 9. CDR1 and CDR2 from the germline V gene are MDHEN and SYDVKM. The CDR3 is CASSPLWLADTGELFF. The CDR3 DNA reads as TGTGCCAGCAGTCCGCTGTGGCTAGCGGACACCGGGGAGCTGTTTTTT.

This clonotype has a count of ten or more. This sequence joins TRBV20-1 and TRBJ1-5; TRBD1 might be the D (6 bases). This CDR3 contains 12 residues. The V gene lost 7 bases and the J gene lost 6 bases, with 13 bases spanning the gap. CDR1 is DFQATT and CDR2 is SNEGSKA in the germline V gene (reference sequence). Here the CDR3 DNA reads TGCAGTGTCGGGGACATCCGTCAGCCCCAGCATTTT. Protein: CSVGDIRQPQHF.

At least ten counts were recorded for this clonotype. The J gene is TRBJ1-2, the V gene TRBV12-3 or TRBV12-4, with 9 positions matching TRBD1. The V gene end was trimmed by 5 bases and the J gene end by 8 bases; junction bases not matched to a gene: 9. This CDR3 contains 14 residues. The CDR3 protein is CASSVAGTGHGYTF. The CDR3, as DNA: TGTGCCAGCAGTGTTGCCGGGACAGGGCACGGCTACACCTTC.

This chain connects TRBV28 to TRBJ1-2; TRBD1 matches at 10 bases. The CDR3 consists of 15 residues. Germline values: CDR1 MDHEN, CDR2 SYDVKM. V shed 1 base and J 7 bases; nucleotides not matched to a gene: 6. CDR3 bases: TGTGCCAGCAGTTTATTAGACAGGGGGCGAGGTGGCTACACCTTC. Encoded protein: CASSLLDRGRGGYTF.

This clonotype showed up many times. The rearrangement joins TRBV28 to TRBJ2-5; D gene unclear. The V end lost 5 bases, the J end lost 5 bases, and 18 bases lay between the germline ends. Germline V gene sequence: CDR1 MDHEN, CDR2 SYDVKM. This CDR3 region has 15 residues. In DNA, the CDR3 is TGTGCCAGCAGTGGAGACCTAAACCGACGGGAGACCCAGTACTTC. The encoded protein is CASSGDLNRRETQYF.

In its sample, this clonotype was seen many times. The chain joins TRBV7-9 to TRBJ1-1; TRBD1 agrees at 8 bases. The CDR3 sequence is 12 residues long. Per germline, CDR1 SEHNR and CDR2 FQNEAQ (reference sequence). V dropped 1 base and J dropped 8; count of bases not matched to a gene: 0. The chain's CDR3 is CASSLGDREAFF. The CDR3 region has the DNA TGTGCCAGCAGCTTAGGGGACAGGGAAGCTTTCTTT. The complete variable domain, with remaining parts taken from reference TRBV7-9 and TRBJ1-1, reads DTGVSQNPRHKITKRGQNVTFRCDPISEHNRLYWYRQTLGQGPEFLTYFQNEAQLEKSRLLSDRFSAERPKGSFSTLEIQRTEQGDSAMYLCASSLGDREAFFGQGTRLTVV.

This clonotype was detected many times. The chain employs TRBV5-1 and TRBJ1-1; possible D gene TRBD1, 6 bases. CDR3 length equals 15 residues. Trimming shortened V by 2 bases and J by 5 bases, and 16 bases separated the two germline ends. CDR1 and CDR2 from the germline V gene are SGHRS and YFSETQ. The CDR3 reads CASSLLQGGGTEAFF. The CDR3 DNA is TGCGCCAGCAGCTTACTTCAGGGAGGGGGGACTGAAGCTTTCTTT.

There are a few counts of this clonotype. The rearrangement links TRBV5-1 to TRBJ2-5; no firm D call. In germline, CDR1 is SGHRS, CDR2 YFSETQ. The V and J ends lost 6 bases and 2 bases respectively, with 11 bases between them. The CDR3 totals 13 residues. For the CDR3, the DNA is TGCGCCAGCAACATCGGGCTGCAAGAGACCCAGTACTTC. It specifies CASNIGLQETQYF.

This clonotype was detected ten times or more. The rearrangement uses TRBV20-1 and TRBJ2-2; 12 bases map to TRBD2. The CDR3 is made up of 16 amino acids. The germline CDR1 and CDR2 sequences are DFQATT and SNEGSKA (reference sequence). The V and J ends lost 0 bases and 6 bases, in that order; junction bases with no gene match: 5. This chain's CDR3 is CSARDRLAGVAGELFF. DNA for the CDR3: TGCAGTGCTAGAGATCGACTAGCGGGAGTTGCCGGGGAGCTGTTTTTT.

This clonotype was seen at least ten times. The chain uses TRBV6-5 and TRBJ2-7, with a weak D call TRBD2 (5 bases). CDR3 length: 13 residues. V lost 8 bases and J 0 bases, leaving 11 bases between the germline ends. Germline CDR1 is MNHEY and CDR2 is SVGAGI. CDR3 loop: CASGRTNSYEQYF. In DNA, the CDR3 is TGTGCCAGCGGGAGAACTAACTCCTACGAGCAGTACTTC.

This clonotype was seen many times. V gene TRBV5-4 combines with J gene TRBJ2-5, with D tentatively TRBD1 or TRBD2 (5 bases each). Trimming shortened V by 5 bases and J by 5 bases, and 25 bases separated the two germline ends. This CDR3 is 17 amino acids long. CDR1 SGHNT and CDR2 YYREEE come from the germline V gene (reference sequence). The chain's CDR3 is CASRRALGTLGGETQYF. The CDR3 region has the DNA TGTGCCAGCAGACGCGCCTTGGGGACCCTCGGCGGGGAGACCCAGTACTTC.

This chain joins TRBV7-2 and TRBJ1-2, with D hard to call. CDR3 size: 14 residues. V was trimmed by 1 base and J by 1 base, leaving 7 bases between them. Germline V gene data show CDR1 as SGHTA and CDR2 as FQGNSA. The CDR3 spells CASSLDRNNYGYTF. Here the CDR3 DNA reads TGTGCCAGCAGCTTAGATCGGAATAACTATGGCTACACCTTC.

The chain uses TRBV18 and TRBJ2-4, with D perhaps being TRBD1 or TRBD2 (5 bases each). Germline loops: CDR1 KGHSH, CDR2 LQKENI. CDR3 length: 16 residues. Trimming left V 2 bases short and J 3 bases short, with 14 bases between. The CDR3 spells CASSPLGTSVKNIQYF. The CDR3 nucleotides read TGTGCCAGCTCACCATTGGGGACCTCAGTCAAAAACATTCAGTACTTC. Full variable domain (missing parts from reference TRBV18 and TRBJ2-4): NAGVMQNPRHLVRRRGQEARLRCSPMKGHSHVYWYRQLPEEGLKFMVYLQKENIIDESGMPKERFSAEFPKEGPSILRIQQVVRGDSAAYFCASSPLGTSVKNIQYFGAGTRLSVL.

This clonotype has just a few counts. This may be a read error: a much more frequent sequence differs by one nucleotide. V gene TRBV30 combines with J gene TRBJ2-3; 7 bases fit TRBD2. There are 14 residues in the CDR3. CDR1 is GTSNPN, CDR2 SVGIG, per germline (reference sequence). After removal of 6 bases from V and 4 bases from J, the junction contained 10 bases not matched to a gene. CDR3 DNA sequence: TGTGCCTGCAAAGCATGGGGGGGAGCAGATACGCAGTATTTT. This translates into CACKAWGGADTQYF.

CDR3 coding DNA: TGTGCCAGCAGTTACCTTAGACTCCTGGGACAGCCGGACTACGAGCAGTACTTC. Encoded protein: CASSYLRLLGQPDYEQYF. This sequence joins TRBV6-2 or TRBV6-3 and TRBJ2-7; 7 positions agree with TRBD1. The CDR3 spans 18 residues. Trimming at V came to 2 bases and at J to 3 bases, leaving 16 bases not matched to a gene. CDR1 is MNHEY and CDR2 is SVGEGT in the germline V gene.

This chain joins TRBV25-1 and TRBJ1-2, with 7 positions matching TRBD1. Germline loops: CDR1 MGHDK, CDR2 SYGVNS. The CDR3 is 13 amino acids. The V gene end was trimmed by 2 bases and the J gene end by 5 bases; junction bases not matched to a gene: 2. The CDR3 loop reads CASSEQGGYGYTF. The CDR3, as DNA: TGTGCCAGCAGTGAACAGGGGGGATATGGCTACACCTTC.